A selection of T cell receptor beta chains follows, all from one sample in a study of OX40 agonist ivuxolimab in advanced cancers. Sequencing was performed with immunoSEQ multiplex PCR; in TCRdb, only in-frame clones are kept and a portion is missing. The table includes roughly 20,000 clones, 84% detected once. This specimen was CD4+ or CD8+ T cells sorted from blood, taken in a trial of the OX40 agonist ivuxolimab. The receptors shown here come from an adult with an advanced solid tumor such as melanoma, head and neck, liver or kidney cancer. CDR3s include the opening cysteine and the closing phenylalanine or tryptophan. Fields, in order: V gene, D gene, clone size, J gene, CDR3 DNA, CDR3 protein. A D gene is named only where the DNA matches it firmly. For some rows the clone size is stated as once, few or many, or as a class when expanded; others skip it.

TRBV19	NA	few	TRBJ1-2	TGTGCCAGTAGTCCGCAGGGTAACTATGGCTACACCTTC	CASSPQGNYGYTF
TRBV7-2	NA	medium-sized	TRBJ1-2	TGTGCCAGCAGCTTGGGCCCGGGTGGTGTCTATGGCTACACCTTC	CASSLGPGGVYGYTF
TRBV19	TRBD1	NA	TRBJ2-2	TGTGCCAGTAGCAAGGCCTCAGGGGGCGGCCCCACCGGGGAGCTGTTTTTT	CASSKASGGGPTGELFF
TRBV6-1	TRBD2	NA	TRBJ2-7	TGTGCCAGCAGTGAAAACCCGCTTGCGGGAGGGGCCTACGAGCAGTACTTC	CASSENPLAGGAYEQYF
TRBV27	NA	NA	TRBJ2-7	TGTGCCAGCAGTTTATCTGGGTTGGGGACCTACGAGCAGTACTTC	CASSLSGLGTYEQYF
TRBV7-6	NA	NA	TRBJ2-1	TGTGCCAGCAGCTTAGGCCCGAACAATGAGCAGTTCTTC	CASSLGPNNEQFF
TRBV5-5	NA	once	TRBJ1-4	TGTGCCAGCAGGGCAGGGTCTTCTAATGAAAAACTGTTTTTT	CASRAGSSNEKLFF
TRBV7-8	TRBD2	NA	TRBJ2-7	TGTGCCAGCAAACCTTCGGGAGGGCCCAGCTCCTACGAGCAGTACTTC	CASKPSGGPSSYEQYF
TRBV6-5	NA	NA	TRBJ1-2	TGTGCCAGCAGTGAACTGGGATCTAACTATGGCTACACCTTC	CASSELGSNYGYTF
TRBV6-4	TRBD2	NA	TRBJ2-1	TGTGCCAGCAGTGACTCAGCGGGGGGCTACAATGAGCAGTTCTTC	CASSDSAGGYNEQFF
TRBV7-2	NA	NA	TRBJ1-2	TGTGCCAGCAGCTTGGACAGTATAGTCTATGGCTACACCTTC	CASSLDSIVYGYTF
TRBV14	NA	NA	TRBJ2-5	TGTGCCAGCAGCCAACGGGCGGAGACCCAGTACTTC	CASSQRAETQYF
TRBV6-1	NA	NA	TRBJ1-6	TGTGCCAGCAGTGAACGGCGACAGCCCCACACCTATAATTCACCCCTCCACTTT	CASSERRQPHTYNSPLHF
TRBV7-9	TRBD2	NA	TRBJ2-3	TGTGCCAGCAGCTTAGGACTAGCGGGGTCCCGCACAGATACGCAGTATTTT	CASSLGLAGSRTDTQYF
TRBV5-5	NA	few	TRBJ1-5	TGTGCCAGCAGCTGGCGGAATAGCAATCAGCCCCAGCATTTT	CASSWRNSNQPQHF
TRBV6-6	NA	few	TRBJ1-5	TGTGCCAGCAGTTTGGGGACAATGAATCAGCCCCAGCATTTT	CASSLGTMNQPQHF
TRBV28	NA	NA	TRBJ2-1	TGTGCCAGCAGGGACAGCAGCTACAATGAGCAGTTCTTC	CASRDSSYNEQFF
TRBV28	NA	NA	TRBJ2-7	TGTGCCAGCAGTTCGGTCGGCAGGGGCCTCACCTACGAGCAGTACTTC	CASSSVGRGLTYEQYF
TRBV6-5	TRBD1	few	TRBJ1-5	TGTGCCAGCTCCAAGGGGGGACAGAATTATCAGCCCCAGCATTTT	CASSKGGQNYQPQHF
TRBV7-6	NA	NA	TRBJ2-1	TGTGCCAGCAGCTTAGCGGGGGGGCTTTACAATGAGCAGTTCTTC	CASSLAGGLYNEQFF
TRBV7-8	NA	NA	TRBJ1-1	TGTGCCAGCGGCTGGCAGGGGTACACTGAAGCTTTCTTT	CASGWQGYTEAFF
TRBV18	TRBD1	once	TRBJ1-1	TGTGCCAGCTCAAACGGACAGGGGGCGAACACTGAAGCTTTCTTT	CASSNGQGANTEAFF
TRBV30	NA	NA	TRBJ2-2	TGTGCCTGGAAGGCAGGAACGAACACCGGGGAGCTGTTTTTT	CAWKAGTNTGELFF
TRBV30	NA	NA	TRBJ2-7	TGTGCCTGGAGTCGGGCAGTAAGCTCCTACGAGCAGTACTTC	CAWSRAVSSYEQYF
TRBV25-1	NA	NA	TRBJ2-2	TGTGCCAGCAGTGATATGATGGGGACCGGGGAGCTGTTTTTT	CASSDMMGTGELFF
TRBV18	TRBD1	once	TRBJ1-5	TGTGCCAGCTCAGGACAGGGGGATCAGCCCCAGCATTTT	CASSGQGDQPQHF
TRBV30	TRBD1	NA	TRBJ2-2	TGTGCCTGGAGTATAGGGGACAGGGGGTTTTACGGGGAGCTGTTTTTT	CAWSIGDRGFYGELFF
TRBV14	TRBD2	NA	TRBJ2-2	TGTGCCAGCAGCCAAGGACTAGCGGGGGCCGTGAACACCGGGGAGCTGTTTTTT	CASSQGLAGAVNTGELFF
TRBV19	NA	NA	TRBJ2-1	TGTGCCAGTAGTATAGACGGGGGCTCCTACAATGAGCAGTTCTTC	CASSIDGGSYNEQFF
TRBV4-1	NA	NA	TRBJ1-5	TGCGCCAGCAGCCAAGATTTCTTCCAGCCCCAGCATTTT	CASSQDFFQPQHF
TRBV15	NA	NA	TRBJ2-7	TGTGCCACCAGCAGAGAGGGGGGCTCCTACGAGCAGTACTTC	CATSREGGSYEQYF
TRBV5-6	NA	NA	TRBJ2-7	TGTGCCAGCAGCTTAGAGTTTAGTCAATCCCCCTACGAGCAGTACTTC	CASSLEFSQSPYEQYF
TRBV19	NA	NA	TRBJ1-1	TGTGCCAGTAGTATACAACAGGGGAACACTGAAGCTTTCTTT	CASSIQQGNTEAFF
TRBV7-9	NA	NA	TRBJ2-1	TGTGCCAGCAGCTTAGTGCAGGGGTCGAATGAGCAGTTCTTC	CASSLVQGSNEQFF
TRBV14	NA	NA	TRBJ1-1	TGTGCCAGCAGCCAAGAAAGCCGACTCACTGAAGCTTTCTTT	CASSQESRLTEAFF
TRBV7-7	NA	NA	TRBJ2-7	TGTGCCAGCAGCTTAGCGGGAGGCGAGCAGTACTTC	CASSLAGGEQYF
TRBV6-1	NA	NA	TRBJ2-7	TGTGCCAGCAGCCAACTAGACGAGCAGTACTTC	CASSQLDEQYF
TRBV29-1	NA	NA	TRBJ2-7	TGCAGCACTATGGACTCCTACGAGCAGTACTTC	CSTMDSYEQYF
TRBV30	TRBD1	NA	TRBJ2-3	TGTGCCTGGAGAGTACAGGGGGCGGGCACAGATACGCAGTATTTT	CAWRVQGAGTDTQYF
TRBV6-5	NA	NA	TRBJ1-6	TGTGCCAGCAGTTACGGTATAGGAACACCCCTCCACTTT	CASSYGIGTPLHF
TRBV12-5	NA	NA	TRBJ1-1	TGTGCTAGTGGTTTGCTACAGAACACTGAAGCTTTCTTT	CASGLLQNTEAFF
TRBV11-2	NA	NA	TRBJ2-3	TGTGCCAGCAGCGTTAGTGGAGGGACAGCCATTAGCACAGATACGCAGTATTTT	CASSVSGGTAISTDTQYF
TRBV27	TRBD1	NA	TRBJ1-1	TGTGCCACATCATCCCGGACAGGTGAAGCTTTCTTT	CATSSRTGEAFF
TRBV5-1	NA	NA	TRBJ1-6	TGCGCCAGCAGCCTGGAGGGGGGGTTTCAGTCACCCCTCCACTTT	CASSLEGGFQSPLHF
TRBV6-5	NA	NA	TRBJ2-2	TGTGCCAGCAGTTACTCGCCGGGCAGGAACACCGGGGAGCTGTTTTTT	CASSYSPGRNTGELFF
TRBV11-1	NA	once	TRBJ2-7	TGTGCCAGCAGCTTAGGCGCATCCTACGAGCAGTACTTC	CASSLGASYEQYF
TRBV25-1	NA	few	TRBJ1-1	TGTGCCAGCCCTGACAGGCACACTGAAGCTTTCTTT	CASPDRHTEAFF
TRBV4-1	TRBD1	NA	TRBJ1-6	TGCGCCAGCAGCCAAGCCGGGACAGGGGGGAATTCACCCCTCCACTTT	CASSQAGTGGNSPLHF
TRBV6-6	TRBD2	NA	TRBJ2-5	TGTGCCAGCAGTAACCTAGCGGGGGAAGTTGAGACCCAGTACTTC	CASSNLAGEVETQYF
TRBV6-6	NA	NA	TRBJ1-2	TGTGCCAGCAGTGACAGAAACGCTTTCTATGGCTACACCTTC	CASSDRNAFYGYTF
TRBV19	NA	NA	TRBJ1-2	TGTGCCAGTACCCAAGGAGGGCTCAGCAACTATGGCTACACCTTC	CASTQGGLSNYGYTF
TRBV28	NA	NA	TRBJ2-4	TGTGCCAGCAGTTTATGGCCCTTTCGAACGGCCAAAAACATTCAGTACTTC	CASSLWPFRTAKNIQYF
TRBV18	TRBD2	once	TRBJ2-5	TGTGCCAGCTCACCACCTAATGACGTAGCGGGGGGTAAAGTCGGAGAGACCCAGTACTTC	CASSPPNDVAGGKVGETQYF